Listed here are 17 T cell receptor beta chains from one sample, sequenced in a study of blood T cell repertoires in COVID-19. Data came from immunoSEQ multiplex PCR; TCRdb stores just in-frame clones and leaves some out. The top ten hold under 6.5% of the sample, which has some 180,000 clones, around 90% seen once. Sequencing used peripheral blood. The receptors stem from a man aged 40-55 years with active or convalescent COVID-19.

This chain connects TRBV10-3 to TRBJ1-6, with TRBD1 matching 9 bases. The CDR3 loop spans 14 amino acids. Germline V gene lookup returns CDR1 ENHRY and CDR2 SYGVKD. V shed 9 bases, J shed 2 bases, and the junction held 2 bases outside the gene matches. CDR3 nucleotide sequence: TGTGCCATACAGGGGGCCGCCTATAATTCACCCCTCCACTTT. This gives the protein CAIQGAAYNSPLHF.

The chain has TRBV6-2 or TRBV6-3 and TRBJ1-6; unclear D gene. Per germline, CDR1 MNHEY and CDR2 SVGEGT. The CDR3 totals 15 residues. V was pared by 1 base and J by 5 bases, with 9 bases between. Here the CDR3 DNA reads TGTGCCAGCAGTTACTACTTTCACGATAATTCACCCCTCCACTTT. It yields the protein CASSYYFHDNSPLHF.

V is TRBV15 and J is TRBJ1-4; D not certain. The CDR3 covers 16 residues. Germline V gene data show CDR1 as LNHNV and CDR2 as YYDKDF (reference sequence). The ends were cut back, 2 bases at V and 8 bases at J, with 18 bases in the middle. The CDR3: CATSRTRSRPLEKLFF. In DNA form, the CDR3 reads TGTGCCACCAGCAGAACCAGGTCCCGCCCCTTGGAAAAACTGTTTTTT.

V and J are TRBV6-5 and TRBJ2-7, with TRBD1 as a possible D gene (6 bases). The V end lost 7 bases, the J end lost 2 bases, and 12 bases lay between the germline ends. Germline V gene sequence: CDR1 MNHEY, CDR2 SVGAGI. The CDR3 is made up of 13 amino acids. The CDR3 DNA is TGTGCCAGCATGGTCAGGGACACCTACGAGCAGTACTTC. Its translation is CASMVRDTYEQYF.

The V call is TRBV11-2, the J call TRBJ1-2; the D gene is possibly TRBD1 (6 bases). This CDR3 is 12 amino acids long. V gave up 3 bases and J gave up 8 bases, with 10 bases separating them. CDR1 is SGHAT, CDR2 FQNNGV, per germline. The CDR3 here is CASSLGTFGYTF. The CDR3 DNA is TGTGCCAGCAGCTTGGGGACATTCGGCTACACCTTC.

The chain employs TRBV11-2 and TRBJ2-3; D might be TRBD2 (5 bases). CDR1 and CDR2 from the germline V gene are SGHAT and FQNNGV. V was pared by 3 bases and J by 2 bases, with 15 bases between. The CDR3 totals 16 residues. The CDR3, as DNA: TGTGCCAGCAGCTTCGAGGGTAACACCCACACAGATACGCAGTATTTT. It codes for CASSFEGNTHTDTQYF.

This chain links TRBV7-5 with TRBJ2-5; whether TRBD2, the table's D call, matches the DNA was not checked. TRBV7-5 is assigned pseudogene status. The CDR3 is 11 amino acids. The CDR3, as DNA: TGTGTCAGAAGCTTAGCCCGGGGTCGGTACTTC. This sequence encodes CVRSLARGRYF.

The rearrangement uses TRBV4-3 and TRBJ2-1; TRBD1 aligns across 7 bases. CDR1 is LGHNA, CDR2 YSLEER, per germline. With 3 bases clipped from V and 7 bases from J, the junction kept 6 bases outside the gene matches. The CDR3 is made up of 14 amino acids. The CDR3 coding sequence is TGCGCCAGCAGCCATCGAGGGGGCCAAAATGAGCAGTTCTTC. Its translation: CASSHRGGQNEQFF.

This chain uses TRBV28 with TRBJ1-5, with D possibly TRBD1 on 5 matching bases. CDR3 length: 14 amino acids. Germline V gene sequence: CDR1 MDHEN, CDR2 SYDVKM. The germline V and J ends were trimmed by 7 bases and 7 bases, with 17 bases remaining between them. The CDR3, as DNA: TGTGCCAGCAACCCTCCAGGGAATTCACAGCCCCAGCATTTT. Translating gives CASNPPGNSQPQHF.

The J gene is TRBJ1-3, the V gene TRBV21-1. TRBV21-1 is tagged as a pseudogene. There are 20 residues in the CDR3. Here the CDR3 DNA reads TGTGCCAGCAGCATGGACGGGATCCCCGGGCCGGCTTTAGGGGGAAACACCATATATTTT. Its translation: CASSMDGIPGPALGGNTIYF.

The chain uses TRBV5-5 and TRBJ2-1; D possibly corresponds to TRBD2 (6 bases). CDR1 is SGHKS, CDR2 YYEKEE, per germline (reference sequence). V was trimmed by 5 bases and J by 1 base, leaving 16 bases between them. This CDR3 spans 16 amino acids. CDR3 region: CASSTSLATSYNEQFF. As DNA, the CDR3 is TGTGCCAGCAGTACATCACTAGCCACGTCCTACAATGAGCAGTTCTTC.

The rearrangement uses TRBV11-3 and TRBJ2-1; TRBD1 might be the D (5 bases). The CDR3 consists of 15 residues. Germline V gene lookup returns CDR1 SGHNT and CDR2 YENEEA. V lost 5 bases and J 7 bases, leaving 18 bases between the germline ends. The CDR3 spells CASSLTWQGGNEQFF. CDR3 DNA: TGTGCCAGCAGCCTGACATGGCAGGGCGGTAATGAGCAGTTCTTC.

The chain has TRBV9 and TRBJ1-2; D ambiguous. The CDR3 runs to 13 residues. Trimming took 0 bases from V and 2 from J, leaving 5 bases between them. Germline CDR1 is SGDLS and CDR2 is YYNGEE. As DNA, the CDR3 is TGTGCCAGCAGCGTAGGGGAGAACTATGGCTACACCTTC. Its translation: CASSVGENYGYTF. The complete variable domain, with remaining parts taken from reference TRBV9 and TRBJ1-2, reads DSGVTQTPKHLITATGQRVTLRCSPRSGDLSVYWYQQSLDQGLQFLIQYYNGEERAKGNILERFSAQQFPDLHSELNLSSLELGDSALYFCASSVGENYGYTFGSGTRLTVV.

In its sample, this clone was seen once. The chain joins TRBV25-1 to TRBJ2-2, with 7 bases fitting TRBD2. The CDR3 contains 16 residues. CDR1 is MGHDK and CDR2 is SYGVNS in the germline V gene. Trimming took 1 base from V and 2 from J; bases not matched to a gene: 4. In nucleotides, the CDR3 is TGTGCCAGCAGTGAATTGCCGGGGGGAAACACCGGGGAGCTGTTTTTT. Translated, it gives CASSELPGGNTGELFF.

The chain joins TRBV2 to TRBJ1-2; D might be TRBD1 (6 bases). The germline V and J ends were trimmed by 6 bases and 7 bases, with 15 bases remaining between them. CDR1 is SNHLY, CDR2 FYNNEI, per germline. This CDR3 contains 13 residues. Written as DNA, the CDR3 is TGTGCCAGCAGCGCCCAGGGGCAGGGTGGCTACACCTTC. This encodes CASSAQGQGGYTF.

The chain couples TRBV28 to TRBJ1-2; the D gene is possibly TRBD1 (5 bases). The CDR3 covers 13 residues. Germline V gives CDR1 MDHEN, CDR2 SYDVKM. The V gene lost 8 bases and the J gene lost 6 bases, with 16 bases spanning the gap. The CDR3 reads CASRPPGPHGYTF. The DNA for the CDR3 is TGTGCCAGCCGACCTCCAGGGCCCCATGGCTACACCTTC.

The rearrangement links TRBV29-1 to TRBJ2-4, with 9 positions matching TRBD1. Per germline, CDR1 SQVTM and CDR2 ANQGSEA. The CDR3 is 16 residues long. Unmatched junction bases numbered 9, after V lost 5 bases and J lost 1 base. CDR3 DNA sequence: TGCAGCGTTTCCCGGACAGGGGCCGGGGCCAAAAACATTCAGTACTTC. Protein: CSVSRTGAGAKNIQYF.